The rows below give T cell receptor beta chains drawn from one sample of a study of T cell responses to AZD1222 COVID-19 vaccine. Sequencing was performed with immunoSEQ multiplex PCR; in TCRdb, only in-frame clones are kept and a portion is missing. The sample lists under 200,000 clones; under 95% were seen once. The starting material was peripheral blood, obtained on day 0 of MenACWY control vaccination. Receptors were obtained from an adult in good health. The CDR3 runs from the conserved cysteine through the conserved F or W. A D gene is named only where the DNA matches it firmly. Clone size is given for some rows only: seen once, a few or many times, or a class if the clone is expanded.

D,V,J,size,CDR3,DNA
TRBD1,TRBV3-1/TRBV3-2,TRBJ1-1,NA,CASSRNRDRETFF,TGTGCCAGCAGCCGCAACCGGGACAGGGAAACTTTCTTT
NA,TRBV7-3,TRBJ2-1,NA,CASSLGGTYNEQFF,TGTGCCAGCAGCTTGGGCGGGACCTACAATGAGCAGTTCTTC
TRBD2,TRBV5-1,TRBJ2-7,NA,CASASGRGYEQYF,TGCGCCAGCGCCAGCGGGAGGGGATACGAGCAGTACTTC
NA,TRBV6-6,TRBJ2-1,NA,CASSPPVSARSYNEQFF,TGTGCCAGCAGTCCACCCGTGAGCGCCCGCTCCTACAATGAGCAGTTCTTC
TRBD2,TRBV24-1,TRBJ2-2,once,CATSDHGLAGKNGELFF,TGTGCCACCAGTGATCATGGACTAGCCGGGAAAAACGGGGAGCTGTTTTTT
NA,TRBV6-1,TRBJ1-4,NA,CASSDKKLFF,TGTGCCAGCAGTGACAAAAAACTGTTTTTT
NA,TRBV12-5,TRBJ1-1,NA,CASGLPGLDLEAFF,TGTGCTAGTGGTCTCCCGGGCCTCGATCTTGAAGCTTTCTTT
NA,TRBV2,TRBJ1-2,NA,CASHFLKAAGNYGYTF,TGTGCCAGCCACTTTCTAAAGGCGGCGGGTAACTATGGCTACACCTTC
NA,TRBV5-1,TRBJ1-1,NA,CASRYRELGEAFF,TGCGCCAGCAGATATAGAGAACTCGGTGAAGCTTTCTTT
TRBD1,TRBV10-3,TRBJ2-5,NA,CAITPGQGNQETQYF,TGTGCCATCACCCCGGGACAGGGAAACCAAGAGACCCAGTACTTC
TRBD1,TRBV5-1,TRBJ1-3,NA,CASSSGQVQGNTIYF,TGCGCCAGCAGCTCCGGACAGGTTCAAGGAAACACCATATATTTT
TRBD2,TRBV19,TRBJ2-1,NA,CASSYSGRRIGYNEQFF,TGTGCCAGTAGTTATAGCGGGAGGCGAATTGGTTACAATGAGCAGTTCTTC
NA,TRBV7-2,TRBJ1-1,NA,CASRWGTEAFF,TGTGCCAGCAGGTGGGGGACTGAAGCTTTCTTT
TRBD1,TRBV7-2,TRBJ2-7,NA,CASSQTGTGLYEQYF,TGTGCCAGCAGCCAAACCGGGACAGGACTTTACGAGCAGTACTTC
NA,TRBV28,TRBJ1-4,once,CASREDAVEKLFF,TGTGCCAGCCGAGAGGACGCGGTGGAAAAACTGTTTTTT
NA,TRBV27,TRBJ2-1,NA,CASRLTGTDAYNEQFF,TGTGCCAGCAGACTAACCGGGACGGACGCCTACAATGAGCAGTTCTTC
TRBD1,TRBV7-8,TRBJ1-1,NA,CASSLDRTGTGEAFF,TGTGCCAGCAGCCTTGATCGCACCGGGACAGGAGAAGCTTTCTTT
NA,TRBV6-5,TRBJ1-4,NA,CASRNREVVEKLFF,TGTGCCAGCAGAAACAGGGAGGTGGTTGAAAAACTGTTTTTT
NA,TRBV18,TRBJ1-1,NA,CASQMTANTEAFF,TGTGCCAGCCAAATGACAGCTAACACTGAAGCTTTCTTT
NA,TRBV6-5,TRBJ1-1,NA,CASRGDDGLNTEAFF,TGTGCCAGCAGGGGAGACGACGGCTTGAACACTGAAGCTTTCTTT
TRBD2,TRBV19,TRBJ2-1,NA,CASSPSFASGINNEQFF,TGTGCCAGTAGTCCCTCGTTTGCTAGCGGGATCAACAATGAGCAGTTCTTC
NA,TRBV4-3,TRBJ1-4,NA,CASSPLPLGQNEKLFF,TGCGCCAGCAGCCCCCTCCCCCTGGGGCAGAATGAAAAACTGTTTTTT
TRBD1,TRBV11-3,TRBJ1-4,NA,CASSWGGQATNEKLFF,TGTGCCAGCAGCTGGGGGGGACAGGCAACTAATGAAAAACTGTTTTTT
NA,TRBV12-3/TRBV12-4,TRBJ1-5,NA,CASSHSQPQHF,TGTGCCAGCAGTCACAGCCAGCCCCAGCATTTT
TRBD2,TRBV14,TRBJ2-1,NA,CASSNLGLAGYNEQFF,TGTGCCAGCAGTAACTTGGGACTAGCGGGCTACAATGAGCAGTTCTTC
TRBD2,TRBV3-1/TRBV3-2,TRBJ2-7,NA,CASSQEVAGGLHF,TGTGCCAGCAGCCAAGAAGTAGCGGGAGGGCTTCACTTC
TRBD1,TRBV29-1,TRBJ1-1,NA,CSVGQGDSNTEAFF,TGCAGCGTTGGACAGGGAGATAGTAACACTGAAGCTTTCTTT
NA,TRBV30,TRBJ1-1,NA,CAWSRTRVFTEAFF,TGTGCCTGGAGCAGAACGAGGGTCTTTACTGAAGCTTTCTTT
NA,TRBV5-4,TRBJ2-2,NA,CASSSGPNTGELFF,TGTGCCAGCAGCTCGGGACCAAACACCGGGGAGCTGTTTTTT
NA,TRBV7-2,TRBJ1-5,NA,CASSLVAGNQPQHF,TGTGCCAGCAGCTTAGTTGCCGGAAATCAGCCCCAGCATTTT
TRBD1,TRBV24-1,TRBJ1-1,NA,CATSGSTGTEAFF,TGTGCCACCAGTGGGTCGACAGGGACGGAAGCTTTCTTT
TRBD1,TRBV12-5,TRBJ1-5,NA,CASGLVRTGGNQPQHF,TGTGCTAGTGGTTTGGTACGGACAGGGGGCAATCAGCCCCAGCATTTT
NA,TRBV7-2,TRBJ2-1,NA,CASLPSGSSLYNEQFF,TGTGCCAGCCTTCCCTCCGGATCCTCCCTTTACAATGAGCAGTTCTTC
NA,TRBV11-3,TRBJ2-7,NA,CASSLVGQSYEQYF,TGTGCCAGCAGCTTAGTCGGACAATCCTACGAGCAGTACTTC
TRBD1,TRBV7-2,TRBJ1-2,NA,CASSPGGWGYTF,TGTGCCAGCAGCCCAGGGGGTTGGGGCTACACCTTC
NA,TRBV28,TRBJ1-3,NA,CASSAGSGNTIYF,TGTGCCAGCAGCGCTGGCTCTGGAAACACCATATATTTT
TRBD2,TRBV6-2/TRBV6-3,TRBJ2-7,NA,CASSPSGLADNHEQYF,TGTGCCAGCAGTCCCTCGGGACTAGCGGACAACCACGAGCAGTACTTC
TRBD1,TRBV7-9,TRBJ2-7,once,CASSSRTGVRDEQYF,TGTGCCAGCAGCTCCAGGACAGGGGTAAGGGACGAGCAGTACTTC
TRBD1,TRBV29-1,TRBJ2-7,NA,CSVELGTGKTYEQYF,TGCAGCGTTGAGTTGGGGACAGGGAAAACCTACGAGCAGTACTTC
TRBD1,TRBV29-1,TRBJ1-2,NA,CSVARDREVYGYTF,TGCAGCGTTGCCCGGGACAGGGAAGTATATGGCTACACCTTC
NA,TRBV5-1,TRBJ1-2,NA,CASSLDGQIGYTF,TGCGCCAGCAGCTTGGACGGCCAAATTGGCTACACCTTC
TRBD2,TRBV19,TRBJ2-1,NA,CASRRTSGDSYNEQFF,TGTGCCAGTAGGAGGACTAGCGGGGACTCCTACAATGAGCAGTTCTTC
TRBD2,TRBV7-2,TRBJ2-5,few,CASSGQLAGEETQYF,TGTGCCAGCAGCGGCCAACTAGCGGGAGAGGAGACCCAGTACTTC
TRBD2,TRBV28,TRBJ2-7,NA,CASRGGYEQYF,TGTGCCAGCAGGGGGGGGTACGAGCAGTACTTC
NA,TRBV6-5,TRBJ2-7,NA,CASGPGFSYEQYF,TGTGCCAGCGGACCAGGGTTCTCCTACGAGCAGTACTTC
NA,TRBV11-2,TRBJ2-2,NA,CASSFSRELFF,TGTGCCAGCAGCTTTAGCCGGGAGCTGTTTTTT
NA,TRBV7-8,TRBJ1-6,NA,CASSLNFRVVDSPLHF,TGTGCCAGCAGCTTGAACTTCAGGGTGGTGGATTCACCCCTCCACTTT
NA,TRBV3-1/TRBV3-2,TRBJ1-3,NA,CASSRGTQNSGNTIYF,TGTGCCAGCAGCCGAGGGACGCAGAACTCTGGAAACACCATATATTTT
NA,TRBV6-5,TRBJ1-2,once,CAIHRDYGYTF,TGTGCCATACATCGGGACTATGGCTACACCTTC
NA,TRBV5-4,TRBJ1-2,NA,CASSPDRDSFYTF,TGTGCCAGCAGCCCTGACAGAGATTCCTTCTACACCTTC
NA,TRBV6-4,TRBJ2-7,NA,CASSDRSDWYEQYF,TGTGCCAGCAGTGACAGGTCCGACTGGTACGAGCAGTACTTC
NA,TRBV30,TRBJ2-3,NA,CAWTSGGALTDTQYF,TGTGCCTGGACCTCCGGCGGTGCACTCACAGATACGCAGTATTTT
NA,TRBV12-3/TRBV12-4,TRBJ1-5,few,CASSLEGGRPQHF,TGTGCCAGCAGTTTAGAGGGAGGTCGGCCCCAGCATTTT
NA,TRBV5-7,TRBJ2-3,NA,CASKEGYF,TGTGCCAGCAAGGAAGGGTATTTT
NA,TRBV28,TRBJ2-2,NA,CASSKTGEGTGELFF,TGTGCCAGCAGCAAGACAGGGGAGGGGACCGGGGAGCTGTTTTTT
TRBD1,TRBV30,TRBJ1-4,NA,CAWRGQLNEKLFF,TGTGCCTGGAGGGGACAGCTTAATGAAAAACTGTTTTTT
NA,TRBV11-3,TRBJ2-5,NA,CASSAQETQYF,TGTGCCAGCAGCGCCCAAGAGACCCAGTACTTC
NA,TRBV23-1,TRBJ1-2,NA,CASSQSRDPNRPDGNYGYTF,TGCGCCAGCAGTCAGTCCCGGGACCCTAACCGACCCGATGGTAACTATGGCTACACCTTC